This T cell receptor (beta chain) was identified in a study of cytomegalovirus exposure and HLA in healthy donors. At the level of the study: Earlier, approximately 110 million unique TCR beta sequences were recovered from approximately 180 million T cells by an analysis.

The study, taken as a whole, reports: On later analysis, the bulk of CMV-associated TCR beta chains appeared to be HLA-restricted.

PCR involved 60 Vbeta and 13 Jbeta primers. Libraries were prepared by immunoSEQ multiplex PCR; TCRdb keeps only in-frame clonotypes and omits some of them. The data hold 120,000 or so clones, with roughly 80% observed a single time. The CDR3 is 15 amino acids. Germline V lookup: CDR1 MNHNS, CDR2 SASEGT. V shed 5 bases and J shed 2 bases, with 15 bases lying between them. A note on this clone: The antigen is undetermined.

Sequenced input: PBMCs. The receptor's source is a man aged 50 to 60 in good health and CMV-seropositive. The rearrangement joins TRBV6-1 to TRBJ1-2, with D perhaps matching TRBD1 (6 bases). The CDR3 protein is CASSLGAGPNYGYTF. Here the CDR3 DNA reads TGTGCCAGCAGTTTGGGGGCAGGGCCAAACTATGGCTACACCTTC.